These 28 T cell receptor beta chains originate from one sample sequenced in a study of CD8 T cells in ankylosing spondylitis. Study-wide results and caveats: A TCR beta motif of roughly eight highly homologous variants appeared characteristic of ankylosing spondylitis blood.

Their antigens are not known. MiXCR was run by TCRdb on the 5' RACE reads, yielding one entry per CDR3 protein. The repertoire holds hundreds of thousands of distinct CDR3 sequences, over 9.5% seen once, with more than 0.5% in the top ten. The sequencing sample was made of blood, either unsorted or a sorted T cell fraction (not recorded which). Receptors originate from a male donor with ankylosing spondylitis.

This clonotype was observed many times. This rearrangement joins TRBV7-2 to TRBJ1-1; D may be TRBD1 (5 bases). The CDR3 has 14 amino acids. Germline lookup yields CDR1 SGHTA and CDR2 FQGNSA. Trimming removed 1 base at V and 5 bases at J, with 11 bases between. The CDR3 loop is CASSLGLAGTEAFF. The CDR3 DNA reads TGTGCCAGCAGCTTAGGTTTAGCAGGGACTGAAGCTTTCTTT.

The J gene is TRBJ2-7, the V gene TRBV6-1; the D is unclear. The germline V gene has CDR1 MNHNS and CDR2 SASEGT. Trimming removed 1 base at V and 3 bases at J, with 4 bases between. The CDR3 contains 12 residues. This chain's CDR3 is CASSEVYYEQYF. CDR3 DNA: TGTGCCAGCAGTGAAGTTTACTACGAGCAGTACTTC.

V and J are TRBV5-1 and TRBJ1-2; D not certain. Germline CDR1 is SGHRS and CDR2 is YFSETQ. Trimming pared 0 bases from V and 5 bases from J, leaving 8 bases between. This CDR3 is 13 amino acids long. In DNA form, the CDR3 reads TGCGCCAGCAGCTTGGGTTGGATGTATGGCTACACCTTC. The encoded protein is CASSLGWMYGYTF.

This sequence joins TRBV5-1 and TRBJ2-3; D not resolved. This CDR3 is 15 amino acids long. Trimming removed 3 bases from V and 3 bases from J, with 14 bases in between. Germline CDR1 reads SGHRS; CDR2 reads YFSETQ. The CDR3: CASSSDPLGTDTQYF. In DNA, the CDR3 is TGCGCCAGCAGCTCAGACCCATTGGGTACAGATACGCAGTATTTT.

At least ten counts were recorded for this clonotype. The J gene is TRBJ2-3, the V gene TRBV5-1; the match to TRBD2 covers 14 bases. CDR1 is SGHRS and CDR2 is YFSETQ in the germline V gene. This CDR3 spans 16 amino acids. Trimming at V came to 4 bases and at J to 1 base, leaving 2 bases not matched to a gene. CDR3 sequence (DNA): TGCGCCAGCAGCCCGGGACTAGCGGGGGGCACAGATACGCAGTATTTT. This encodes CASSPGLAGGTDTQYF.

This clonotype showed up just a few times. The chain joins TRBV28 to TRBJ1-1, with TRBD1 matching 7 bases. Trimming cost V 8 bases and J 5 bases; bases outside gene matches: 11. This CDR3 contains 14 residues. Per the germline V gene, CDR1 is MDHEN and CDR2 is SYDVKM. CDR3 region: CASGTQGRGTEAFF. The CDR3 DNA reads as TGTGCCAGCGGAACACAGGGGCGGGGGACTGAAGCTTTCTTT.

This clonotype was found a few times. The junction departs from germline at one end; a sequencing error may be responsible. The rearrangement links TRBV6-5 to TRBJ2-7; D may be TRBD2 (6 bases). The CDR3 runs to 14 residues. Germline CDR1 and CDR2: MNHEY and SVGAGI. CDR3 in DNA: TGTGCCAGCAGTTATCCCCTTGTGTTCGGGACTCTATCGTTC. This sequence encodes CASSYPLVFGTLSF.

The V call is TRBV11-2, the J call TRBJ2-3; D tentatively fits TRBD1 or TRBD2 (5 bases each). V shed 8 bases and J shed 0 bases, with 9 bases lying between them. CDR1 and CDR2 (germline): SGHAT, FQNNGV. CDR3 size: 13 residues. The CDR3: CASGTHSTDTQYF. CDR3 DNA: TGTGCCAGCGGGACGCATAGCACAGATACGCAGTATTTT.

This clonotype was seen ten or more times. In nucleotides, the CDR3 is TGTGCCAGCAGCTTAGTCCGACTAGCGGGACGAGAGACCCAGTACTTC. Protein sequence: CASSLVRLAGRETQYF. This sequence joins TRBV7-2 and TRBJ2-5; 11 nucleotides match TRBD2. Germline V gene data show CDR1 as SGHTA and CDR2 as FQGNSA. The CDR3 extends over 16 amino acids. V trimming: 1 base; J trimming: 4 bases; junction bases outside the gene matches: 5.

This rearrangement joins TRBV5-6 to TRBJ2-7; 11 bases align to TRBD1. The germline CDR1 and CDR2 sequences are SGHDT and YYEEEE. The V segment lost 2 bases and the J segment 4 bases; nucleotides outside the gene matches: 5. CDR3 length: 15 residues. CDR3 coding DNA: TGTGCCAGCAGCTTTCGGACAGGGGGCTGGTACGAGCAGTACTTC. Its protein product is CASSFRTGGWYEQYF.

The V and J genes are TRBV7-2 and TRBJ2-7, with unresolved D. The CDR3 is 17 amino acids. Trimming removed 1 base at V and 1 base at J, with 17 bases between. From germline, CDR1 is SGHTA and CDR2 FQGNSA. CDR3 residues: CASSLVGVTTSSYEQYF. The CDR3 DNA reads TGTGCCAGCAGCTTAGTTGGGGTCACTACCTCTTCCTACGAGCAGTACTTC.

The rearrangement joins TRBV19 to TRBJ1-5; D remains ambiguous. Germline V gives CDR1 LNHDA, CDR2 SQIVND (reference sequence). V lost 3 bases and J lost 7, with 10 bases in between. The length of the CDR3 is 13 residues. The CDR3 nucleotides read TGTGCCAGTAGTATCGGGCCGGGGCAGCCCCAGCATTTT. Protein: CASSIGPGQPQHF.

The chain joins TRBV5-1 to TRBJ1-4, with 8 positions matching TRBD1. CDR1 and CDR2 (germline): SGHRS, YFSETQ. CDR3 length equals 14 residues. J was trimmed by 7 bases and V by 4 bases; bases with no gene match: 6. CDR3 protein: CASSILTGGEKLFF. The CDR3 DNA is TGCGCCAGCAGCATATTAACAGGGGGTGAAAAACTGTTTTTT.

This rearrangement joins TRBV28 to TRBJ2-5; D is perhaps TRBD2 (5 bases). This CDR3 comprises 14 residues. The V end lost 6 bases, the J end lost 5 bases, and 16 bases lay between the germline ends. CDR1 and CDR2 (germline): MDHEN, SYDVKM. This chain's CDR3 is CASREAGLRETQYF. The DNA for the CDR3 is TGTGCCAGCAGGGAGGCAGGCTTAAGGGAGACCCAGTACTTC.

The V and J genes are TRBV6-2 or TRBV6-3 and TRBJ2-3, with D hard to call. The germline CDR1 and CDR2 sequences are MNHEY and SVGEGT. The CDR3 loop spans 14 amino acids. Trimming left V 0 bases short and J 9 bases short, with 13 bases between. CDR3 sequence reads: CASSYSMWAGTQYF. Here the CDR3 DNA reads TGTGCCAGCAGTTACTCGATGTGGGCAGGCACGCAGTATTTT.

This clonotype has only a few counts. The rearrangement links TRBV29-1 to TRBJ2-3, with 8 nucleotides matching TRBD1. V shed 6 bases and J 0 bases; nucleotides not matched to a gene: 11. CDR1 and CDR2 from the germline V gene are SQVTM and ANQGSEA. This CDR3 comprises 16 residues. Here the CDR3 reads CSVEPTGVISTDTQYF. The CDR3 DNA reads as TGCAGCGTCGAACCGACAGGGGTTATTAGCACAGATACGCAGTATTTT.

The gene calls are TRBV7-2 and TRBJ2-7, with D unclear. Germline assignment: CDR1 SGHTA and CDR2 FQGNSA. The CDR3 is made up of 16 amino acids. Trimming shortened V by 2 bases and J by 4 bases, and 18 bases separated the two germline ends. The CDR3 sequence is CASSLSGAPPRYEQYF. The CDR3, as DNA: TGTGCCAGCAGCTTATCAGGAGCCCCCCCCAGATACGAGCAGTACTTC.

This clonotype was counted ten times or more. The V gene is TRBV15, the J gene TRBJ2-7, with TRBD2 identical over 10 bases. The V gene end was trimmed by 1 base and the J gene end by 6 bases; junction bases not matched to a gene: 9. This CDR3 has 16 residues. CDR1 and CDR2 from the germline V gene are LNHNV and YYDKDF (reference sequence). As DNA, the CDR3 is TGTGCCACCAGCAGAGGGGGGACTAGCGAGAGGCGCGAGCAGTACTTC. Translated, it gives CATSRGGTSERREQYF.

V and J are TRBV11-1 and TRBJ1-1; D not resolved. CDR3 size: 15 residues. CDR1 is SGHAT and CDR2 is FQDESV in the germline V gene (reference sequence). V dropped 2 bases and J dropped 2 bases, with 12 bases sitting between them. The DNA for the CDR3 is TGTGCCAGCAGCTTAAAGCGGGCTTCCAACACTGAAGCTTTCTTT. Its translation is CASSLKRASNTEAFF.

At least ten counts were recorded for this clonotype. This chain connects TRBV5-1 to TRBJ1-2, with D possibly matching TRBD1 (5 bases). CDR3 length: 14 amino acids. The V end was cut by 0 bases, the J end by 6 bases, with 12 bases between. Germline CDR1 and CDR2: SGHRS and YFSETQ. CDR3 sequence (DNA): TGCGCCAGCAGCTTGGGGCAGGGAAGAGATGGCTACACCTTC. Protein product: CASSLGQGRDGYTF.

In nucleotides, the CDR3 is TGCAGTGCTACCCACGTCACCGGGGAGCTGTTTTTT. Its protein is CSATHVTGELFF. The chain links TRBV20-1 to TRBJ2-2, with no clear D. The V gene lost 4 bases and the J gene lost 4 bases, with 7 bases spanning the gap. The germline V gene has CDR1 DFQATT and CDR2 SNEGSKA (reference sequence). CDR3 length: 12 residues.

This clonotype was counted a few times. The chain uses TRBV6-2 or TRBV6-3 and TRBJ2-7; tentatively, D is TRBD2 (6 bases). V was shortened by 7 bases and J by 1 base, with 14 bases between the two germline ends. The germline V gene has CDR1 MNHEY and CDR2 SVGEGT. CDR3 length: 14 residues. The CDR3 sequence is CASNGEVMSYEQYF. The DNA for the CDR3 is TGTGCCAGCAATGGGGAGGTAATGTCCTACGAGCAGTACTTC.

This clonotype has ten or more counts. V and J are TRBV5-6 and TRBJ2-7, with D unclear. CDR1 and CDR2 from the germline V gene are SGHDT and YYEEEE. Trimming shortened V by 3 bases and J by 2 bases, and 15 bases separated the two germline ends. CDR3 length: 15 residues. The CDR3 protein is CASSSSWVATYEQYF. The CDR3 DNA reads as TGTGCCAGCAGCTCGTCTTGGGTAGCCACCTACGAGCAGTACTTC.

This clonotype was picked up many times. V and J are TRBV7-2 and TRBJ2-7; D assignment may be TRBD1 or TRBD2 (5 bases each). The CDR3 runs to 15 residues. V dropped 5 bases and J dropped 0 bases, with 14 bases sitting between them. Germline V gene sequence: CDR1 SGHTA, CDR2 FQGNSA. The CDR3 sequence is CASSLTGTSSYEQYF. The CDR3 nucleotides read TGTGCCAGCAGCCTAACGGGGACGAGCTCCTACGAGCAGTACTTC.

Only a few counts were recorded for this clonotype. CDR3 region: CATSREPSGRAATQYF. The CDR3 DNA is TGTGCCACCAGCAGAGAGCCTAGCGGGAGGGCGGCTACGCAGTATTTT. V gene TRBV15 combines with J gene TRBJ2-3; 12 bases align to TRBD2. The germline gives CDR1 LNHNV, CDR2 YYDKDF (reference sequence). The CDR3 loop spans 16 amino acids. V dropped 0 bases and J dropped 8; count of bases not matched to a gene: 6. The full variable domain, in which reference TRBV15 and TRBJ2-3 provide the parts outside the CDR3, is DAMVIQNPRYQVTQFGKPVTLSCSQTLNHNVMYWYQQKSSQAPKLLFHYYDKDFNNEADTPDNFQSRRPNTSFCFLDIRSPGLGDTAMYLCATSREPSGRAATQYFGPGTRLTVL.

This clonotype appeared a few times. This chain joins TRBV28 and TRBJ2-7, with 8 positions matching TRBD2. The CDR3 loop spans 12 amino acids. Looked up from germline, CDR1 is MDHEN and CDR2 is SYDVKM. V was clipped by 10 bases and J by 2 bases; unmatched bases: 4. CDR3 DNA: TGTGCCACGGTGCGGGGGGCCTACGAGCAGTACTTC. The encoded protein is CATVRGAYEQYF. Full variable domain (missing parts from reference TRBV28 and TRBJ2-7): DVKVTQSSRYLVKRTGEKVFLECVQDMDHENMFWYRQDPGLGLRLIYFSYDVKMKEKGDIPEGYSVSREKKERFSLILESASTNQTSMYLCATVRGAYEQYFGPGTRLTVT.

This clonotype was seen only a few times. J is TRBJ2-3 and V is TRBV20-1; TRBD2 matches 7 bases. This CDR3 has 13 residues. Per germline, CDR1 DFQATT and CDR2 SNEGSKA (reference sequence). The CDR3 bases are TGCACTACGAGACTAGCCCGTGAAGATACGCAGTATTTT. Residues: CTTRLAREDTQYF.

The chain recombines TRBV5-1 with TRBJ2-7; 11 bases align to TRBD1. CDR3 length: 15 residues. Germline V gene sequence: CDR1 SGHRS, CDR2 YFSETQ. The J segment lost 4 bases and the V segment lost 4 bases, leaving 7 bases of the junction unmatched. CDR3 DNA sequence: TGCGCCAGCAGCGTACGGGGGACAGGGGGTTACGAGCAGTACTTC. Translated, it gives CASSVRGTGGYEQYF. Full variable domain (missing parts from reference TRBV5-1 and TRBJ2-7): KAGVTQTPRYLIKTRGQQVTLSCSPISGHRSVSWYQQTPGQGLQFLFEYFSETQRNKGNFPGRFSGRQFSNSRSEMNVSTLELGDSALYLCASSVRGTGGYEQYFGPGTRLTVT.